This passage covers 8 T cell receptor beta chains from one sample sequenced in a study of T cell responses to AZD1222 COVID-19 vaccine. Profiling relied on immunoSEQ multiplex PCR, and the TCRdb table lists in-frame clones only, not all of them. The table has under 95,000 clones, approximately 88% seen once. The input for sequencing was peripheral blood, taken on day 0 of AZD1222 vaccination. These receptors came from an adult in good health.

This chain connects TRBV3-1 (or the pseudogene TRBV3-2) to TRBJ1-1, with 7 bases matching TRBD1. Germline V gives CDR1 LGHDT, CDR2 YNNKEL (reference sequence). This CDR3 region has 15 residues. V lost 5 bases and J lost 4; bases outside the gene matches: 10. Here the CDR3 DNA reads TGTGCCAGCAGCTACCGACAGGGTCTAGGCACTGAAGCTTTCTTT. Translation: CASSYRQGLGTEAFF.

The chain carries TRBV3-1 (or the pseudogene TRBV3-2) and TRBJ1-6; possible D gene TRBD1, 5 bases. The CDR3 spans 17 residues. Per the germline V gene, CDR1 is LGHDT and CDR2 is YNNKEL (reference sequence). Trimming took 1 base from V and 2 from J, leaving 12 bases between them. CDR3 coding DNA: TGTGCCAGCAGCCAAGTCCGGCGGGGGGCCTATAATTCACCCCTCCACTTT. Its translation is CASSQVRRGAYNSPLHF.

This clone was recorded once. The rearrangement joins TRBV28 to TRBJ2-1; TRBD2 might be the D (5 bases). Germline values: CDR1 MDHEN, CDR2 SYDVKM. The CDR3 totals 13 residues. V was trimmed by 4 bases and J by 6 bases, leaving 10 bases between them. This CDR3 reads CASSSIRGNEQFF. CDR3 DNA: TGTGCCAGCAGTTCTATACGGGGCAATGAGCAGTTCTTC.

The chain recombines TRBV14 with TRBJ1-2; D is perhaps TRBD1 (6 bases). CDR3 length: 15 residues. Germline loops: CDR1 SGHDN, CDR2 FVKESK. Trimming shortened V by 4 bases and J by 1 base, and 13 bases separated the two germline ends. This chain's CDR3 is CASSRGGQGNYGYTF. The DNA for the CDR3 is TGTGCCAGCAGCCGGGGGGGCCAGGGTAACTATGGCTACACCTTC.

V usage is TRBV6-4 and J usage is TRBJ1-5, with 10 bases matching TRBD1. The V and J ends lost 7 bases and 5 bases, in that order; junction bases with no gene match: 5. This CDR3 has 14 residues. Germline V gene lookup returns CDR1 MRHNA and CDR2 SNTAGT. CDR3 DNA sequence: TGTGCCAGCAAAGCCGGGACAGGGGATCAGCCCCAGCATTTT. It is translated as CASKAGTGDQPQHF.

V usage is TRBV27 and J usage is TRBJ2-7; no definite D call. The V end was cut by 5 bases, the J end by 3 bases, with 14 bases between. This CDR3 is 14 amino acids long. The germline CDR1 and CDR2 sequences are MNHEY and SMNVEV (reference sequence). In DNA, the CDR3 is TGTGCCAGCAGTCCGATATCCCCGTTCTACGAGCAGTACTTC. Translation gives CASSPISPFYEQYF.

This chain uses TRBV7-9 with TRBJ2-2, with no clear D. CDR3 length: 14 residues. V lost 2 bases and J lost 6, with 10 bases in between. CDR1 SEHNR and CDR2 FQNEAQ come from the germline V gene (reference sequence). As DNA, the CDR3 is TGTGCCAGCAGCTTAACTTTACTCGCCGGGGAGCTGTTTTTT. This translates into CASSLTLLAGELFF. The full variable domain, with the rest looked up from reference TRBV7-9 and TRBJ2-2, is DTGVSQNPRHKITKRGQNVTFRCDPISEHNRLYWYRQTLGQGPEFLTYFQNEAQLEKSRLLSDRFSAERPKGSFSTLEIQRTEQGDSAMYLCASSLTLLAGELFFGEGSRLTVL.

The gene calls are TRBV7-2 and TRBJ1-1; D possibly corresponds to TRBD1 (5 bases). The CDR3 loop spans 16 amino acids. Trimming shortened V by 4 bases and J by 5 bases, and 20 bases separated the two germline ends. Per germline, CDR1 SGHTA and CDR2 FQGNSA. As DNA, the CDR3 is TGTGCCAGCAGCTCGTACGGGACCCTTCTACGGACTGAAGCTTTCTTT. Protein product: CASSSYGTLLRTEAFF.